This T cell receptor (beta chain) was sequenced during a study of T-cell memory formation after mild COVID-19. The authors produced TCR alpha and TCR beta cDNA libraries with sample barcodes and UMIs by 5'RACE using constant-segment primers. MiXCR, run by TCRdb on the 5' RACE reads, gives a single entry per CDR3 protein. The sample yields about 500,000 distinct CDR3 sequences, roughly 22% seen once. The sample holds many counts of this clonotype. The clonotype originates from an adult woman who had mild COVID-19 (a few samples of this study predate the infection). Cell type and time point are not known. Sample: PBMCs or a T cell subset sorted from them (not recorded which).

In DNA, the CDR3 is TGTGCCAGTAGCTCTTATGGGGGGAGGTACAATGAGCAGTTCTTC. This codes for CASSSYGGRYNEQFF. The chain joins TRBV19 to TRBJ2-1, with D perhaps matching TRBD2 (6 bases). The V end was cut by 6 bases, the J end by 4 bases, with 16 bases between. Germline V gives CDR1 LNHDA, CDR2 SQIVND (reference sequence). The CDR3 is 15 residues long.